The rows below give T cell receptor beta chains drawn from one sample of a study of CD8+CD57+ T cells in acquired aplastic anemia. TCRdb re-called the reads with MiXCR, one entry per CDR3 protein. This sample carries 270,000 or so distinct CDR3 sequences, approximately 82% of them seen once, and the ten largest clones take roughly two fifths. Sequenced sample: sorted CD4+, CD8+, or CD8+CD57+ T cells (not recorded which) from PBMCs. Receptors originate from a human donor with aplastic anemia. CDR3s include the opening cysteine and the closing phenylalanine or tryptophan. A D gene is named only where the DNA matches it firmly. Size is stated for part of the rows, as once, few or many counts, or as a class when the clone is expanded.

J | V | size | length | D | DNA | CDR3
TRBJ2-3 | TRBV9 | NA | 15 | NA | TGTGCCAGCGGCGCCGCGGGGAACATTCAGTACTTGCAGTATTTT | CASGAAGNIQYLQYF
TRBJ1-2 | TRBV9 | once | 15 | NA | TGTGCCAGCGGATTGACTGGGGGCGTTGAGTACTGCTACACCTTC | CASGLTGGVEYCYTF
TRBJ1-4 | TRBV7-8 | once | 14 | NA | TGTGCCAGCAGCCAAGGGGCGTTTAGGGAAAAACTGTTTTTT | CASSQGAFREKLFF
TRBJ2-3 | TRBV7-8 | NA | 14 | NA | TGTGCCAGCAGCTTTGCGCGAGACGGCGATGCGCTGTACTTT | CASSFARDGDALYF
TRBJ2-1 | TRBV7-2 | once | 16 | NA | TGTGCCAGCAGCTTAGTAGGCACTAGCTCCTACGAGCAGCAGTTCTTC | CASSLVGTSSYEQQFF
TRBJ1-1 | TRBV25-1 | few | 14 | NA | TGTGCCAGCAGTGAAGGATCTAGGAACACTGAAGCTTTCTTT | CASSEGSRNTEAFF
TRBJ2-6 | TRBV7-8 | NA | 17 | TRBD2 | TGTGCCAGCAGCTCCGCCCCGGAATGGGCTAGCGGGAGCGTCCTGACTTTC | CASSSAPEWASGSVLTF
TRBJ1-2 | TRBV7-6 | NA | 16 | TRBD1 | TGTGCCAGCAGCTTCATGGGAGGGGGCGGGGAGCTGTTTTACACCTTC | CASSFMGGGGELFYTF
TRBJ1-2 | TRBV7-9 | once | 13 | TRBD1 | TGTGCCAGCAGCCTTGGGGACAGGAACACTGAAGCTTTC | CASSLGDRNTEAF
TRBJ2-5 | TRBV7-7 | once | 12 | NA | TGTGCCGGCCTTGGGATGGCGGAGACCCAGTACTTC | CAGLGMAETQYF
TRBJ1-1 | TRBV9 | NA | 13 | NA | TGTGCCAGCAGCTTGAGTATGAACGCTGAAGCTTTCTTT | CASSLSMNAEAFF
TRBJ1-2 | TRBV7-2 | NA | 15 | NA | TGTGCCAGCAGCTTAGAAGCCAGCACAGATACTCGCTACACCTTC | CASSLEASTDTRYTF
TRBJ1-1 | TRBV7-9 | NA | 15 | NA | TGTGCCAGCAGCTTAGAACGGAGAGCGAACGCTGAAGATTTCTTT | CASSLERRANAEDFF
TRBJ2-3 | TRBV5-8 | NA | 13 | TRBD2 | TGTGCCAGCAGCCTGACTAGCAGGGCCAAGCAGTATTTT | CASSLTSRAKQYF
TRBJ1-6 | TRBV11-3 | once | 14 | NA | TGTGCCAGCAGCACAGGAAGGGCTGACTCACCCCTCCACTTT | CASSTGRADSPLHF
TRBJ2-3 | TRBV7-4 | once | 12 | NA | TGTGCCAGCAGCGCAGGGTCGGATACGTCGTATTTC | CASSAGSDTSYF
TRBJ2-1 | TRBV5-4 | NA | 13 | NA | TGTGCCAGCAGCTATGCTGGGATCCATGAGCAGTTCTTC | CASSYAGIHEQFF
TRBJ2-6 | TRBV15 | NA | 16 | TRBD2 | TGTGCCAGCAGCTTAGCGGGTAGCCACGGGGCCAACTACCTGACTTTC | CASSLAGSHGANYLTF
TRBJ2-1 | TRBV2 | few | 16 | NA | TGTGCCAGCAGCTTTCAAAGAAGAGGGGGTCACGATGAGCAGTTCTTC | CASSFQRRGGHDEQFF
TRBJ2-1 | TRBV5-6 | few | 15 | NA | TGTGCCAGCAGCTTGGGGCGGAGAGCCTACAATGAGCAGTTCTTC | CASSLGRRAYNEQFF
TRBJ2-1 | TRBV7-2 | NA | 16 | TRBD2 | TGTGCCAGCAGCTTAGCTAGCGGGAGTGGGAACAATGAGCAGTTCTTC | CASSLASGSGNNEQFF
TRBJ2-1 | TRBV9 | once | 15 | TRBD1 | TGTGCCAGCAGGAGAGGACAGGGCGGTTACAATGAGCAGTTCTTC | CASRRGQGGYNEQFF
TRBJ2-3 | TRBV7-4 | NA | 14 | NA | TGTGCCAGCAGCTCAGGCCGAAGGGGGGGAGCAGTTCTTTTT | CASSSGRRGGAVLF
TRBJ1-5 | TRBV5-6 | NA | 15 | TRBD1 | TGTGCCAGCAGCTTGGAGGGGGCCGGCAATCAGCCCCAGCATTTT | CASSLEGAGNQPQHF
TRBJ2-3 | TRBV7-3 | NA | 13 | NA | TGTGCCAGCAGGGTCCTCGGGACTGATGCGCAGTATTTC | CASRVLGTDAQYF
TRBJ2-3 | TRBV7-8 | NA | 13 | NA | TGTGCCAGCGGGGTTGGTCCCACCGGGACGGCCCTTTTC | CASGVGPTGTALF
TRBJ1-2 | TRBV7-8 | once | 16 | NA | TGTGCCAGCAGCTTTCATCCAGACGGAGGGACCTATGGCTACACCTTC | CASSFHPDGGTYGYTF
TRBJ2-3 | TRBV19 | NA | 12 | NA | TGTGCCAGTAGTCCTATTGGGCTCACGCAGTATTTT | CASSPIGLTQYF
TRBJ2-3 | TRBV11-3 | NA | 16 | TRBD2 | TGTGCCAGCAGCTTAGGCACTAGCGGGGGATCAGATACGCAGTATTTT | CASSLGTSGGSDTQYF
TRBJ2-1 | TRBV7-2 | NA | 15 | TRBD2 | TGTGCCAGCAGCTTAAGGACTAGCGGTTTGAGAGGCCCATTCTTC | CASSLRTSGLRGPFF
TRBJ2-3 | TRBV2 | NA | 13 | NA | TGTGCCAGCGGGGACGGGGGCATAGATACGGCGTATTTT | CASGDGGIDTAYF
TRBJ2-3 | TRBV12-5 | many | 16 | TRBD2 | TGTGCTAGTGGTTTGCGGGGGGGGAGATACACAGATACGCAGTATTTT | CASGLRGGRYTDTQYF
TRBJ1-1 | TRBV7-2 | NA | 15 | NA | TGTGCCAGCAGCTTAGAGCGAGCTCGCGACACTCAGGCTTTCTTT | CASSLERARDTQAFF
TRBJ2-3 | TRBV9 | NA | 14 | NA | TGTGCCAGCAGCTTAGCTGGAGACATCCATACGCAGTATTTC | CASSLAGDIHTQYF
TRBJ2-3 | TRBV7-3 | NA | 13 | NA | TGTGCCAGCGGGGACGCGGGGATAGTTACCGGGTATTTT | CASGDAGIVTGYF
TRBJ2-2 | TRBV9 | few | 16 | NA | TGTGCCAGCAGCGAAGGGGGGACAGATAACACCGGGGAGCTGTTTTTT | CASSEGGTDNTGELFF
TRBJ2-5 | TRBV15 | NA | 14 | NA | TGTGCCACCAGCTGGGGCAGCGAGCAAGTTGACCAGTACTTC | CATSWGSEQVDQYF
TRBJ2-5 | TRBV2 | NA | 14 | NA | TGTGCCAGCAGGCCGGGACACGGACAAGAGACCCAGTACTTC | CASRPGHGQETQYF
TRBJ2-1 | TRBV5-1 | few | 15 | NA | TGTGCCAGTAGTATGGCCGGTGGCACCTACAATGAGCAGTTCTTC | CASSMAGGTYNEQFF
TRBJ2-1 | TRBV7-9 | NA | 16 | NA | TGTGCCAGCAGCCCTAGCACAACCCCCTACAACGAGCAGCAGTTCTTC | CASSPSTTPYNEQQFF
TRBJ1-1 | TRBV15 | NA | 15 | NA | TGTGCCACCAGCAGGGGGGGAGGACGACGTCAGGAAGCTTTCTTT | CATSRGGGRRQEAFF
TRBJ1-2 | TRBV7-3 | once | 16 | NA | TGTGCCAGCAGCTTAGGTGGCGGCGGGGCAGATGAGCAGTACACCTTC | CASSLGGGGADEQYTF
TRBJ2-5 | TRBV9 | NA | 14 | NA | TGTGCCAGCAGCGGAGGAGTATTCTCCAATGAGCAGTACTTC | CASSGGVFSNEQYF
TRBJ1-2 | TRBV7-8 | NA | 16 | TRBD1 | TGTGCCAGCAGCTTGCAGAGAGACGGGACAGTACATGGCTACACCTTC | CASSLQRDGTVHGYTF
TRBJ2-5 | TRBV2 | NA | 17 | TRBD2 | TGCGCCAGCAGCCAACGCATGACTAGCGGGAGCGACGTCGGCCCGTGCTTC | CASSQRMTSGSDVGPCF
TRBJ2-3 | TRBV24-1 | few | 14 | NA | TGTGCCACCAGTGGGCTAGCCGGCACAGATACGCAGTATTTT | CATSGLAGTDTQYF
TRBJ1-5 | TRBV7-9 | NA | 14 | NA | TGTGCCAGCAGTGAGGCGTATAGCAACCAGCCCAACCATTTT | CASSEAYSNQPNHF
TRBJ2-7 | TRBV19 | NA | 13 | NA | TGTGCCAGTAGTATAGATCGGACGGTTGAGCAGTACTTC | CASSIDRTVEQYF
TRBJ2-1 | TRBV7-2 | NA | 16 | NA | TGTGCCAGCAGCTTGGGAGGGGGCGCCGGCTATGACTACCAGTTCTTC | CASSLGGGAGYDYQFF
TRBJ1-1 | TRBV7-9 | NA | 14 | NA | TGTGCCAGCAGCGTAGCGGGTAGCTACGGGGCAGACGTCTTT | CASSVAGSYGADVF
TRBJ1-2 | TRBV5-6 | few | 13 | NA | TGTGCCAGCAGTGAAGGGAGGAGCCATGGCTACACCTTC | CASSEGRSHGYTF
TRBJ1-6 | TRBV7-9 | NA | 15 | NA | TGTGCCAGCAGCTTGGGGGGGAAAGAGAAGGGCGACCTCCACTTT | CASSLGGKEKGDLHF
TRBJ2-5 | TRBV7-9 | NA | 14 | NA | NA | CASSLAFYEQYFDF
TRBJ2-1 | TRBV5-6 | NA | 16 | NA | TGTGCCAGCAGCTTGGCTATCAGGGGAATGAAAAATGAGCCGTTCTTC | CASSLAIRGMKNEPFF
TRBJ2-7 | TRBV7-8 | NA | 13 | NA | TGTGCCAGCAGCCCTCCCGTGACGGAGGAGGAGTACTTC | CASSPPVTEEEYF
TRBJ1-1 | TRBV7-3 | NA | 11 | NA | TGTGCCATCAGCTTCGCGACTCGGGCTTTCTTC | CAISFATRAFF
TRBJ2-5 | TRBV5-1 | NA | 16 | TRBD1 | TGCGCCAGCAGCACACAAACAGGGGCACTACAAGAGACCCAGTACTTC | CASSTQTGALQETQYF
TRBJ2-1 | TRBV7-8 | NA | 14 | TRBD2 | TGTGCCAGCAGCTTAGGGGGAGGGGTCGATACGCAGTTTTTC | CASSLGGGVDTQFF
TRBJ1-2 | TRBV7-2 | once | 15 | NA | TGTGCCAGCAGCTTAACAGCGGGCGCCACAGATACGCACACCTTC | CASSLTAGATDTHTF
TRBJ2-5 | TRBV7-6 | NA | 14 | NA | TGTGCCAGCAGTACGGACAGTGCACTTGCGACCCACCACTTC | CASSTDSALATHHF